This paragraph reports one TCR beta chain. Its recognized antigen is unknown. Within one base of it there is no much larger clone, and no base qualities were kept. The cohort comprised fewer than 750 healthy bone marrow donors. All cohort members were sampled while nominally healthy, although unrecorded immune exposures were likely present. The donor tested CMV seronegative and was one of the 352 seronegative cohort members. Every donor gave a peripheral blood sample, and the peripheral blood mononuclear cells from that sample were used for TCR beta sequencing. Genomic DNA was extracted from the blood cell samples with the Qiagen DNeasy Blood Extraction Kit. Library method: the immunoSEQ multiplex PCR assay. For the multiplex PCR, a mixture combining 60 forward primers for TCR Vbeta segments and 13 reverse primers for TCR Jbeta segments was used. Amplification of the CDR3 region of rearranged TCR beta genes was performed with a multiplex PCR assay on genomic DNA. Amplified TCR beta libraries were sequenced as 87-base-pair reads on the Illumina HiSeq System. The authors' pipeline ran thus. A later analysis counted around 72 million unique TCR beta chains across the 670 or so repertoires, and 10 million to 12 million of these chains were shared by at least two donors. Raw reads were error-corrected and collapsed into unique sequences with a nearest-neighbor algorithm that merged closely related sequences to remove PCR and sequencing errors. Alignment of CDR3 sequences to IMGT reference sequences was used to assign V, D and J gene segments. For a sequence to be retained, at least a six-nucleotide match to both a V gene segment and a J gene segment was required. Rearrangements were called productive when the CDR3 lacked stop codons and stayed in frame with V and J; all others were non-productive. Following IMGT convention, CDR3 was defined as the stretch from the second conserved V-encoded cysteine to the conserved J-encoded phenylalanine. The earlier analysis of more than 450 of the donors excluded sequences that lacked an unambiguous match to a single V gene segment. In an earlier analysis of roughly 600 of the donors, a V segment was called functional when productive rearrangements were above 56.7%, and segregating when the standard deviation between donors exceeded 5%. A statistical classification framework was built to diagnose cytomegalovirus status from the catalog of TCR beta chain sequences. In a later analysis, TCR nucleotide sequences were compared against IMGT/GENE-DB human TR gene sequences so that V and J genes could be assigned. A later analysis assigned CDR3 sequences and most-parsimonious VDJ recombination scenarios with the TCRdist pipeline. In a later analysis, each TCR beta chain was defined by its CDR3 amino acid sequence together with its V-gene family, and reads lacking a unique V-gene family were excluded. In a later analysis, around 650 highly shared, low-generation-probability nucleotide sequences were removed to address suspected cross-contamination and a sequencing artifact. For each public chain, a later analysis derived a clonal expansion index from normalized ranks of inferred template counts within each repertoire. A later analysis computed generation probabilities with a VDJ recombination model fitted to out-of-frame rearrangements, and checked the results against IGoR. In a later analysis, TCR-TCR, TCR-HLA and TCR-CMV co-occurrence was scored with hypergeometric tests, and a repertoire-size bias correction was applied to TCR pairs. False discovery rates were estimated in a later analysis by permuting HLA or CMV assignments 20 times. In a later analysis, co-occurring TCRs were grouped using DBSCAN, with TCRdist sequence similarity added in when clustering inside HLA-allele-positive subsets. Repertoires with fewer than 30,000 or more than 120,000 public chains were left out of co-occurrence clustering, as were about 5 repertoires with anomalous nucleotide sharing. As stored in TCRdb, this immuneACCESS dataset retains in-frame rearrangements with V and J assigned. A fraction of the clones does not appear; measured against another copy, unresolved V genes explain less than half of the discrepancy, and the remainder lacks a known reason. The DNA gave D and trimming, while V, J and clone size come from that table. The table for this sample lists fewer than 250,000 clones; 87% of them were counted only once. The ten largest clones add up to roughly 0.98% of the sample.

After removal of 5 bases from V and 3 bases from J, the junction retains 4 bases not matched to a gene. CDR1 is given as SGHRS and CDR2 as YFSETQ, both from the germline V gene. From the cysteine up to the phenylalanine, the CDR3 has a length of 14 residues. This entry keeps only the CDR3 DNA: 42 bases, framed from base 1. This specimen belongs to a study of cytomegalovirus exposure and HLA in healthy donors listed by TCRdb under 2017. About the investigation overall: An earlier analysis of 550 to 700 of the donors reported 250 to 350 Gb of sequence data and some 120 million unique TCR beta sequences from about 200 million T cells. An early release covering approximately 600 HLA-typed donors comprised 250 to 350 gigabases of sequencing data and about 90 million unique TCR sequences. Of the approximately 400 genotyped donors, 75% to 85% were placed in the genetic ancestry cluster associated with self-reported Caucasian donors. The aim of the study was to test whether cataloging public T cell receptors could identify signatures of past pathogen exposure. Using immunosequencing, the study profiled T cell repertoires from roughly 650 subjects and related those repertoires to cytomegalovirus serostatus. A separate validation cohort of 100 to 150 different subjects was used in addition to the roughly 640-subject first cohort. High-throughput TCR immunosequencing, statistical association of individual TCRs with disease status, and machine learning were combined to predict cytomegalovirus infection status. To study patterns of TCR occurrence, a later analysis re-analyzed previously published TCR beta repertoires from 550 to 800 donors and added high-resolution HLA genotyping. Rather than using new phenotypic data, the later analysis identified candidate immune exposures from TCR beta sequences and from how often those sequences occurred across donors. An earlier analysis of roughly 580 of the donors used high-throughput TCR beta sequencing to judge whether each TCR beta V gene segment behaved as functional or pseudogenic. Donor age, sex, ethnicity and CMV serostatus were compiled alongside the repertoire data. A later genetic analysis took genome-wide SNP genotypes for about 65% of the roughly 670 donors and used that subset as a discovery cohort. Every discovery cohort repertoire had been produced on one sequencing platform. Class I and class II HLA loci were covered by the typing at four-digit resolution. Typing coverage varied by locus: roughly 629-640 donors for A, B, C, DRB1 and DQB1; approximately 520 for DQA1; about 590 for DPA1; 400 to 480 for DPB1. A handful of DR-DQ haplotypes were handled as single units for association and clustering because linkage in the cohort was strong. On average, 235,054 unique TCR beta nucleotide sequences were sequenced per donor among 300 to 500 genotyped donors of the cohort, with about 17% of those sequences being non-productive. Findings and caveats that apply to the study as a whole: Approximately 18 rarely observed V segments, including chromosome 9 orphons, were excluded from the earlier analysis of about 600 of the donors because counts were too low. According to a later analysis, parvovirus B19, influenza, CMV and Epstein-Barr virus appeared linked to several top co-occurrence clusters. The study listed 164 TCR beta chains as associated with cytomegalovirus. V-gene and J-gene trimming of TCR beta chains was associated with a missense DCLRE1C variant in a later genetic analysis, and the association was replicated in an independent cohort. Broadly in line with IMGT annotations, most TCR beta V segments showed up in productive rearrangements about 90% or about 30% of the time in an earlier analysis of around 600 of the donors. Compared with the roughly 700-donor mean, donors in an Asian-associated ancestry cluster had fewer N-insertions in productive TCRs, according to a later genetic analysis. A further reported finding was that TCR beta sequences accurately predicted the HLA-A and HLA-B alleles for most subjects in the first cohort. A later analysis associated approximately 17,000 TCR beta sequences with specific HLA alleles at a false discovery rate of 0.05. In a later analysis, most CMV-associated TCR beta chains were found to appear HLA-restricted, with HLA associations seemingly driven largely by CMV exposure. In a later analysis, HLA-associated TCR beta chains showed more clonal expansion and lower generation probabilities than non-associated chains that were equally common. Correlated functional status among segregating V segments might reflect linkage disequilibrium, but an unknown experimental factor could not be ruled out. This cohort had only TCR beta chains sequenced, and the lack of alpha or paired-chain data limited which features could be detected. The sequencing pipeline was judged likely to have produced a cluster of highly shared sequence variants as a technical artifact. For the cohort, immune exposure information was limited to CMV serostatus. Sequencing depth was assumed to be roughly uniform across donors in the presence/absence analyses, though that assumption may not hold. Because HLA typing was missing for some donors at each locus, association tests included only the typed subset. The authors suggested that the approach could potentially be extended to other disease states and immunological phenotypes. Most TCR sequences were seen in very few donors, while some public TCRs were found in many individuals. Assigning TCR associations to individual alleles was difficult when HLA alleles, especially DR and DQ, strongly co-occurred. In vitro tests confirmed that a few of the cytomegalovirus-associated TCR beta chains recognize cytomegalovirus antigens. The 87-base-pair reads could not distinguish some IMGT-functional V segments, including TRBV6-2 and TRBV6-3, so those segments were excluded. In a later analysis, TCR association rates were found to vary across HLA loci, with the most associated TCRs seen for DRB1 alleles and the fewest for HLA-C alleles. In both the original and validation cohorts, the classifier was reported to diagnose cytomegalovirus status with high specificity and sensitivity.

The receptor's source is a boy aged 2 to 10 in good health and CMV-seronegative. The sequence is built from TRBV5-1 and TRBJ1-1; TRBD1 aligns with 10 central bases. The source material was PBMCs. The CDR3 protein sequence reads: CASRTGGMYTEAFF. The DNA is TGCGCCAGCAGGACAGGGGGCATGTACACTGAAGCTTTCTTT.